Below are 25 T cell receptor beta chains sequenced from a single sample in a study of T-cell memory formation after mild COVID-19. One entry per CDR3 protein, called by TCRdb with MiXCR from the 5' RACE reads. Of about 410,000 distinct CDR3 sequences listed, about 25% are singletons. The sample taken for sequencing was PBMCs or a T cell subset sorted from them (not recorded which). These receptors all stem from an adult woman who had mild COVID-19 (a few samples of this study predate the infection). Cell type and time point are not known.

The chain recombines TRBV30 with TRBJ2-3; 8 bases are a match to TRBD2. The CDR3 totals 13 residues. Trimming at V came to 3 bases and at J to 11 bases, leaving 10 bases not matched to a gene. Germline V gene data show CDR1 as GTSNPN and CDR2 as SVGIG (reference sequence). CDR3 in amino acids: CAWSTSGPREQYF. In DNA form, the CDR3 reads TGTGCCTGGAGCACTAGCGGACCGAGGGAGCAGTATTTT.

This clonotype came up a few times. V and J are TRBV6-1 and TRBJ2-2, with D hard to call. Trimming cost V 4 bases and J 1 base, with 7 bases left between them. Germline values: CDR1 MNHNS, CDR2 SASEGT. This CDR3 contains 14 residues. The CDR3 sequence is CASSGEVNTGELFF. CDR3 sequence (DNA): TGTGCCAGCAGTGGGGAAGTGAACACCGGGGAGCTGTTTTTT.

This clonotype was counted only a few times. This sequence joins TRBV19 and TRBJ1-5; D ambiguous. Germline CDR1 reads LNHDA; CDR2 reads SQIVND (reference sequence). This CDR3 is 16 amino acids long. Between the trimmed V and J ends, which lost 5 bases and 7 bases, there was a span of 21 bases. CDR3 in DNA: TGTGCCAGTAGTTCACCCTCTGGACGGTTGAGCCAGCCCCAGCATTTT. As protein: CASSSPSGRLSQPQHF.

CDR3 loop: CASRSPGQTYEQYF. CDR3 DNA sequence: TGTGCCAGCAGATCCCCGGGACAAACCTACGAGCAGTACTTC. The chain joins TRBV5-5 to TRBJ2-7, with D possibly being TRBD1 (6 bases). This CDR3 contains 14 residues. Trimming pared 5 bases from V and 2 bases from J, leaving 14 bases between. From germline, CDR1 is SGHKS and CDR2 YYEKEE (reference sequence).

The rearrangement joins TRBV9 to TRBJ2-5; 9 nucleotides line up with TRBD1. The CDR3 spans 15 residues. V shed 4 bases, J shed 4 bases, and the junction held 8 bases outside the gene matches. The germline V gene has CDR1 SGDLS and CDR2 YYNGEE. CDR3 protein: CASSTFTGGRETQYF. In nucleotides, the CDR3 is TGTGCCAGCAGCACTTTCACAGGGGGCCGAGAGACCCAGTACTTC.

V and J are TRBV20-1 and TRBJ1-3; D is ambiguous. CDR3 size: 12 residues. The germline gives CDR1 DFQATT, CDR2 SNEGSKA (reference sequence). Trimming took off 6 bases at V and 4 bases at J, with 10 bases between the two ends. CDR3 in amino acids: CSASDGGNTIYF. The CDR3 DNA sequence: TGCAGTGCCTCGGACGGGGGAAACACCATATATTTT.

The chain employs TRBV6-2 or TRBV6-3 and TRBJ2-3; 8 bases align to TRBD2. CDR3 length: 19 residues. CDR1 and CDR2 (germline): MNHEY, SVGEGT. Trimming took 0 bases from V and 2 from J; bases not matched to a gene: 13. Written as DNA, the CDR3 is TGTGCCAGCAGTTACTCTGACAGCAAAGCGGGACTAGACACAGATACGCAGTATTTT. It is translated as CASSYSDSKAGLDTDTQYF.

The chain recombines TRBV24-1 with TRBJ2-5; D remains ambiguous. Germline V gene sequence: CDR1 KGHDR, CDR2 SFDVKD. CDR3 length equals 12 residues. Trimming stripped 8 bases from V and 5 bases from J, with 11 bases between. The CDR3 loop reads CATKDPAETQYF. In DNA, the CDR3 is TGTGCCACCAAGGATCCCGCCGAGACCCAGTACTTC.

The chain links TRBV20-1 to TRBJ2-2, with 13 bases identical to TRBD2. This CDR3 has 17 amino acids. V lost 0 bases, J lost 4 bases, and 5 bases stayed unmatched. Per the germline V gene, CDR1 is DFQATT and CDR2 is SNEGSKA (reference sequence). The CDR3, as DNA: TGCAGTGCTAGAGATACTAGCGGGAGGGTTGTCACCGGGGAGCTGTTTTTT. Protein product: CSARDTSGRVVTGELFF.

J is TRBJ2-7 and V is TRBV12-3 or TRBV12-4; no clear D gene. Trimming stripped 6 bases from V and 2 bases from J, with 14 bases between. The CDR3 length is 14 residues. Here the CDR3 reads CASSTPGLPYEQYF. In nucleotides, the CDR3 is TGTGCCAGCAGCACCCCGGGTCTTCCCTACGAGCAGTACTTC.

This clonotype was counted between two and nine times. The gene calls are TRBV5-1 and TRBJ2-7; D is undetermined. CDR1 is SGHRS and CDR2 is YFSETQ in the germline V gene. CDR3 length equals 16 residues. Trimming removed 3 bases at V and 0 bases at J, with 16 bases between. CDR3 DNA: TGCGCCAGCAGCTCGCAACTCGACTTCTCCTCCTACGAGCAGTACTTC. Protein sequence: CASSSQLDFSSYEQYF.

The rearrangement joins TRBV6-5 to TRBJ2-2, with TRBD1 matching 10 bases. Per the germline V gene, CDR1 is MNHEY and CDR2 is SVGAGI. This CDR3 comprises 19 residues. J lost 4 bases, V lost 4 bases, and 15 bases had no gene match. The CDR3: CASSFTTYDRGHLTGELFF. The CDR3 DNA reads as TGTGCCAGCAGTTTTACAACTTACGACAGGGGGCACCTCACCGGGGAGCTGTTTTTT.

CDR3 loop: CASSPGQGPDTQYF. The CDR3 DNA sequence: TGTGCCAGCTCACCGGGACAGGGACCAGATACGCAGTATTTT. The chain employs TRBV18 and TRBJ2-3, with TRBD1 matching over 9 bases. The junction had 2 bases not matched to a gene; V was cut back by 3 bases and J by 4 bases. This CDR3 has 14 residues. Germline values: CDR1 KGHSH, CDR2 LQKENI.

This clonotype showed up just a few times. This chain uses TRBV20-1 with TRBJ2-3; tentatively, D is TRBD2 (6 bases). The ends were cut back, 6 bases at V and 5 bases at J, with 12 bases in the middle. The CDR3 is made up of 12 amino acids. Per the germline V gene, CDR1 is DFQATT and CDR2 is SNEGSKA (reference sequence). The CDR3 is CSAKLALDTQYF. The CDR3 bases are TGCAGTGCCAAGCTAGCGCTAGATACGCAGTATTTT.

DNA for the CDR3: TGTGCCAGCGGGTTGATCCACGAGCAGTACTTC. Amino acid sequence: CASGLIHEQYF. The rearrangement uses TRBV12-3 or TRBV12-4 and TRBJ2-7; D uncertain. This CDR3 region has 11 residues. Trimming removed 8 bases at V and 5 bases at J, with 10 bases between.

This chain links TRBV5-1 with TRBJ2-2; perhaps TRBD1 as D (6 bases). The CDR3 has 14 residues. Germline values: CDR1 SGHRS, CDR2 YFSETQ. V was shortened by 4 bases and J by 3 bases, with 10 bases between the two germline ends. CDR3 sequence reads: CASSRRTDTGELFF. CDR3 nucleotide sequence: TGCGCCAGCAGCCGCAGGACAGACACCGGGGAGCTGTTTTTT. The full variable domain, rest sourced from reference TRBV5-1 and TRBJ2-2, is KAGVTQTPRYLIKTRGQQVTLSCSPISGHRSVSWYQQTPGQGLQFLFEYFSETQRNKGNFPGRFSGRQFSNSRSEMNVSTLELGDSALYLCASSRRTDTGELFFGEGSRLTVL.

Comment on this clonotype: An end of the junction differs from the germline gene, which may be a read error. V is TRBV4-1 and J is TRBJ2-1; unclear D gene. Germline CDR1 is MGHRA and CDR2 is YSYEKL. The CDR3 is 14 residues long. For the CDR3, the DNA is TGCGCCAGCAGCCAAGTGGGCTCCTACCATGAGCAGTTCTTC. This translates into CASSQVGSYHEQFF.

The gene calls are TRBV11-2 and TRBJ2-1; 9 bases match TRBD2. The CDR3 is 15 amino acids. Losses at the gene ends were 5 bases for V and 8 bases for J; bases not matched to a gene: 10. Germline CDR1 reads SGHAT; CDR2 reads FQNNGV. The CDR3 sequence is CASSPGTSLYHEQFF. CDR3 bases: TGTGCCAGCAGCCCCGGGACTAGCCTCTATCATGAGCAGTTCTTC.

The gene calls are TRBV11-2 and TRBJ2-7, with 9 positions matching TRBD1. Germline V gene sequence: CDR1 SGHAT, CDR2 FQNNGV. V lost 1 base, J lost 6 bases, and 7 bases stayed unmatched. The CDR3 has 15 residues. CDR3 DNA sequence: TGTGCCAGCAGCTTAGGCCACAGGGGGCCAAGCGAGCAGTACTTC. As protein: CASSLGHRGPSEQYF.

V is TRBV29-1 and J is TRBJ2-7, with no clear D. Germline V gene data show CDR1 as SQVTM and CDR2 as ANQGSEA. The V and J ends lost 2 bases and 2 bases respectively, with 4 bases between them. The CDR3 is 11 residues long. The DNA for the CDR3 is TGCAGCGTTGAATCTCCCTACGAGCAGTACTTC. Its translation: CSVESPYEQYF.

This clonotype has a count of ten or more. The rearrangement links TRBV7-6 to TRBJ2-5; either TRBD1 or TRBD2 may fit D (5 bases each). V gave up 5 bases and J gave up 2 bases, with 12 bases separating them. CDR1 and CDR2 (germline): SGHVS, FNYEAQ. This CDR3 has 14 amino acids. DNA for the CDR3: TGTGCCAGCAGCGTCCAGGGAGCACAAGAGACCCAGTACTTC. It specifies CASSVQGAQETQYF. Variable domain in full (rest from reference TRBV7-6 and TRBJ2-5): GAGVSQSPRYKVTKRGQDVALRCDPISGHVSLYWYRQALGQGPEFLTYFNYEAQQDKSGLPNDRFSAERPEGSISTLTIQRTEQRDSAMYRCASSVQGAQETQYFGPGTRLLVL.

As to this clonotype: One end of the junction varies from germline; a read error may be responsible. The V call is TRBV7-7, the J call TRBJ2-2, with D unclear. The CDR3 loop spans 13 amino acids. Looked up from germline, CDR1 is SSHAT and CDR2 is FNYEAQ (reference sequence). As DNA, the CDR3 is TGTGCTAGCAGCTCCGAGAGCACCGGGGAGCTGTTTTTT. Encoded protein: CASSSESTGELFF.

The genes are TRBV20-1 and TRBJ2-1; TRBD2 is a possible D gene (5 bases). Germline loops: CDR1 DFQATT, CDR2 SNEGSKA (reference sequence). Trimming removed 6 bases at V and 5 bases at J, with 17 bases between. The CDR3 has 14 residues. In nucleotides, the CDR3 is TGCAGTGCCGAGGACTGGCTCTTGGACAATGAGCAGTTCTTC. Translated, it gives CSAEDWLLDNEQFF.

The rearrangement uses TRBV7-9 and TRBJ2-1; 10 nucleotides agree with TRBD2. Trimming cost V 3 bases and J 8 bases; bases outside gene matches: 4. Germline CDR1 reads SEHNR; CDR2 reads FQNEAQ (reference sequence). CDR3 size: 14 residues. For the CDR3, the DNA is TGTGCCAGCAGCTTGCTAGCGGGGGCATATGAGCAGTTCTTC. Translation gives CASSLLAGAYEQFF.

The chain is built from TRBV18 and TRBJ2-7; 8 bases are a match to TRBD1. Trimming at V came to 5 bases and at J to 4 bases, leaving 4 bases not matched to a gene. The CDR3 extends over 13 amino acids. Germline CDR1 KGHSH, CDR2 LQKENI. CDR3 sequence (DNA): TGTGCCAGCTCAGATGGACAGGGATACGAGCAGTACTTC. Its protein product is CASSDGQGYEQYF.